What follows is one TCR beta chain and its context. Antigen specificity is unknown. This record belongs to a study of cytomegalovirus exposure and HLA in healthy donors. Regarding the study as a whole: Researchers reported in a later analysis that common viral pathogens appeared linked to several top clusters. Associated with cytomegalovirus, according to the listing, were 150 to 200 TCR beta chains. Earlier analysis looked at TCR beta V segments, and most were productive about 90% or about 30% of the time. Donors were assumed by presence/absence analyses to have roughly uniform sequencing depth.

The CDR3 length is 14 residues. V was clipped by 3 bases and J by 4 bases, with 12 bases between them. In germline, CDR1 is SGHVS, CDR2 FQNEAQ. Primers for the PCR totalled 60 Vbeta and 13 Jbeta. Measured with immunoSEQ multiplex PCR; TCRdb has only the in-frame clones, and not every one. The sample consists of under 150,000 clones, 70% to 80% of them appearing once. This chain joins TRBV7-8 and TRBJ1-2; a weak D match, TRBD1 (5 bases). Sequenced input: PBMCs. The sequence derives from a woman aged 55 to 70 in good health and CMV-seropositive. CDR3 sequence reads: CASSLGGAPYGYTF. The CDR3 DNA sequence: TGTGCCAGCAGCTTGGGAGGGGCCCCCTATGGCTACACCTTC.